This T cell receptor (beta chain) derives from a study of blood T cell repertoires in COVID-19. Authors' data handling: Amplified reference gene primers provided the basis for estimating nucleated cell counts. The repertoire was sequenced with immunoSEQ multiplex PCR; TCRdb's copy has only in-frame clones and lacks some. V, J and clone size derive from that table, while D and trimming were established from the DNA sequence. The sample has tens of thousands of clones, around four fifths seen once. The V gene's germline CDR1 is KGHDR and CDR2 SFDVKD. The CDR3 is 12 residues long. Trimming pared 1 base from V and 5 bases from J, leaving 5 bases between.

This TCR came from a human donor in a cohort sampled during active COVID-19. What was sequenced was peripheral blood. The V and J genes are TRBV24-1 and TRBJ2-7; possibly TRBD1 for D (5 bases). The CDR3 protein is CATSDLGDEQYF. The CDR3 bases are TGTGCCACCAGTGATTTAGGGGACGAGCAGTACTTC.